The rows below give T cell receptor beta chains drawn from one sample of a study of shared clonotypes between healthy human individuals. The data were produced by immunoSEQ multiplex PCR, yet TCRdb's version contains in-frame clones alone and is incomplete. The sample has approximately 1.1 million clones, 75% to 80% seen once. Sequences were obtained from memory CD4+ T cells from PBMCs. These receptors came from a man between 18 and 35 years old in good health. Some clones in this sample may be carry-over from other donors' samples. CDR3s include the opening cysteine and the closing phenylalanine or tryptophan. The D gene is left open where the match is weak. Rows may omit the clone size; those that give it use once, few, many or a size class.

clone_size,v_call,d_call,j_call,cdr3_aa,cdr3_nt
-,TRBV25-1,-,TRBJ2-5,CASSSGGGPQETQYF,TGTGCCAGCAGCTCGGGGGGCGGCCCCCAAGAGACCCAGTACTTC
-,TRBV15,TRBD1,TRBJ2-7,CATSQGHLYEQYF,TGTGCCACCTCACAGGGGCACCTATACGAGCAGTACTTC
-,TRBV5-1,TRBD1,TRBJ2-2,CASSSTGTGNTGELFF,TGCGCCAGCAGCTCAACCGGGACAGGGAACACCGGGGAGCTGTTTTTT
-,TRBV7-9,TRBD1,TRBJ1-4,CASSLDRGVATNEKLFF,TGTGCCAGCAGCTTAGACAGGGGGGTTGCAACTAATGAAAAACTGTTTTTT
-,TRBV7-9,-,TRBJ2-7,CASSPGMGGKQYF,TGTGCCAGCAGCCCCGGTATGGGTGGAAAGCAGTACTTC
-,TRBV4-2,TRBD1,TRBJ2-7,CASSQEGGQGREQYF,TGTGCCAGCAGCCAAGAAGGGGGACAGGGCCGAGAGCAGTACTTC
-,TRBV19,TRBD2,TRBJ2-3,CASRASGRASTDTQYF,TGTGCCAGTAGGGCTAGCGGGAGGGCTAGCACAGATACGCAGTATTTT
-,TRBV7-8,-,TRBJ2-1,CASSLDNEQFF,TGTGCCAGCAGCTTAGATAATGAGCAGTTCTTC
once,TRBV5-1,-,TRBJ1-4,CASSLAPGHREKLFF,TGCGCCAGCAGCTTGGCTCCGGGACACCGTGAAAAACTGTTTTTT
-,TRBV4-3,-,TRBJ2-1,CASSQKWSGDSSYNEQFF,TGCGCCAGCAGCCAAAAATGGTCGGGAGATAGCTCCTACAATGAGCAGTTCTTC
-,TRBV11-2,-,TRBJ2-7,CASSLMGQVFSYEQYF,TGTGCCAGCAGCCTAATGGGGCAGGTTTTCTCCTACGAGCAGTACTTC
-,TRBV7-9,-,TRBJ1-2,CASSRGGGVSNYGYTF,TGTGCCAGCAGCCGCGGAGGGGGAGTTTCTAACTATGGCTACACCTTC
few,TRBV5-1,TRBD2,TRBJ2-7,CASSFATSGTYEQYF,TGCGCCAGCAGCTTCGCGACTAGCGGAACCTACGAGCAGTACTTC
once,TRBV5-4,-,TRBJ2-3,CASSPGGATDTQYF,TGTGCCAGCAGCCCTGGGGGAGCGACAGATACGCAGTATTTT
-,TRBV20-1,-,TRBJ2-1,CSARQFNEQFF,TGCAGTGCTAGACAGTTCAATGAGCAGTTCTTC
-,TRBV29-1,-,TRBJ1-1,CSVSLRQATNTEAFF,TGCAGCGTTTCTCTGCGGCAGGCTACGAACACTGAAGCTTTCTTT
-,TRBV18,-,TRBJ2-7,CASSPTGGDEQYF,TGTGCCAGCTCACCAACGGGGGGCGACGAGCAGTACTTC
many,TRBV7-2,-,TRBJ2-1,CASSLGRDNEQFF,TGTGCCAGCAGCTTGGGGCGGGACAATGAGCAGTTCTTC
-,TRBV19,TRBD1,TRBJ1-1,CASSKDREMTEAFF,TGTGCCAGTAGTAAGGACAGGGAAATGACTGAAGCTTTCTTT
few,TRBV20-1,-,TRBJ1-1,CSAPEAFF,TGCAGTGCACCCGAAGCTTTCTTT
-,TRBV27,-,TRBJ2-1,CASSLVPSGGGYNEQFF,TGTGCCAGCAGTTTAGTCCCTAGCGGAGGGGGCTACAATGAGCAGTTCTTC
-,TRBV15,-,TRBJ2-4,CATSRDIGVAKNIQYF,TGTGCCACCAGCAGAGATATTGGGGTAGCCAAAAACATTCAGTACTTC
-,TRBV6-5,-,TRBJ2-2,CASSSRPDAGELFF,TGTGCCAGCAGTTCCCGACCGGACGCCGGGGAGCTGTTTTTT
-,TRBV29-1,-,TRBJ2-7,CSVEGLARNSYEQYF,TGCAGCGTTGAAGGGCTAGCGAGAAACTCCTACGAGCAGTACTTC
-,TRBV5-1,TRBD1,TRBJ1-5,CASSTGQGASQPQHF,TGCGCCAGCAGCACCGGACAGGGGGCGAGTCAGCCCCAGCATTTT
few,TRBV2,TRBD2,TRBJ2-3,CASSPRSGIYTQYF,TGTGCCAGCTCTCCCAGGAGCGGGATTTATACGCAGTATTTT
-,TRBV5-4,-,TRBJ1-5,CATSPGAGSQPQHF,TGTGCCACCTCCCCGGGGGCGGGTTCTCAGCCCCAGCATTTT
-,TRBV18,-,TRBJ2-1,CASSPLSKTAAYNEQFF,TGTGCCAGCTCACCATTGAGTAAAACAGCAGCCTACAATGAGCAGTTCTTC
-,TRBV7-3,TRBD1,TRBJ1-1,CASSPGDRGINTEAFF,TGTGCCAGCAGCCCAGGGGACAGGGGCATTAACACTGAAGCTTTCTTT
-,TRBV7-3,-,TRBJ2-4,CASSLPRGGTKNIQYF,TGTGCCAGCAGCTTACCCCGCGGCGGGACCAAAAACATTCAGTACTTC
-,TRBV14,-,TRBJ2-7,CASSHQGRAYEQYF,TGTGCCAGCAGCCACCAAGGGCGCGCCTACGAGCAGTACTTC
-,TRBV6-1,TRBD1,TRBJ2-1,CASSEIYGAGGRNEQFF,TGTGCCAGCAGTGAGATTTACGGGGCAGGGGGTAGGAATGAGCAGTTCTTC
-,TRBV28,-,TRBJ1-1,CASSFGQPPEAFF,TGTGCCAGCAGTTTCGGCCAGCCACCCGAAGCTTTCTTT
once,TRBV5-1,-,TRBJ1-1,CASSWAIDGTEAFF,TGCGCCAGCAGCTGGGCTATTGATGGCACTGAAGCTTTCTTT
once,TRBV5-4,-,TRBJ1-1,CASSLGGGNTEAFF,TGTGCCAGCAGCTTAGGAGGAGGGAACACTGAAGCTTTCTTT
-,TRBV7-2,-,TRBJ2-3,CASSLDNFSDTQYF,TGTGCCAGCAGCTTAGACAACTTTTCAGATACGCAGTATTTT
few,TRBV11-3,-,TRBJ2-7,CASSYEQYF,TGTGCCAGCAGTTACGAGCAGTACTTC
-,TRBV27,TRBD2,TRBJ2-5,CASSSTGTSGGAQYF,TGTGCCAGCAGTTCAACCGGGACTAGCGGCGGCGCCCAGTACTTC
once,TRBV5-1,-,TRBJ2-7,CASSFGTSDYEQYF,TGCGCCAGCAGCTTCGGGACCTCAGACTACGAGCAGTACTTC
-,TRBV10-3,-,TRBJ1-2,CATLIGRSYHYGYTF,TGTGCCACACTCATAGGCAGGAGCTATCACTATGGCTACACCTTC
-,TRBV7-3,-,TRBJ2-3,CASSPGSNRGTDTQYF,TGTGCCAGCAGCCCAGGGTCCAATCGGGGCACAGATACGCAGTATTTT
-,TRBV6-1,-,TRBJ2-3,CASSERVTDTQYF,TGTGCCAGCAGTGAAAGGGTCACAGATACGCAGTATTTT
-,TRBV25-1,-,TRBJ1-1,CASSEDLSEAFF,TGTGCCAGCAGTGAAGATCTCAGTGAAGCTTTCTTT
-,TRBV30,-,TRBJ1-2,CAWSVQRGGGYTF,TGTGCCTGGAGTGTACAGAGGGGAGGTGGCTACACCTTC
once,TRBV29-1,TRBD1,TRBJ2-1,CSVRDSSSTYNEQFF,TGCAGCGTTCGGGACAGCTCCTCAACCTACAATGAGCAGTTCTTC
-,TRBV5-1,TRBD2,TRBJ2-4,CASSLLSGGKNIQYF,TGCGCCAGCAGCTTGTTATCGGGAGGGAAAAACATTCAGTACTTC
-,TRBV18,TRBD2,TRBJ2-7,CASSPQGGSSEQYF,TGTGCCAGCTCACCTCAGGGAGGGTCCTCCGAGCAGTACTTC
-,TRBV5-1,-,TRBJ2-3,CASSLWGREAQYF,TGCGCCAGCAGCTTGTGGGGCAGGGAGGCGCAGTATTTT
many,TRBV6-1,TRBD1,TRBJ1-5,CASSGQRQGSVLGNQPQHF,TGTGCCAGCAGTGGCCAGAGACAGGGTAGTGTCCTCGGCAATCAGCCCCAGCATTTT